This entry lists 16 T cell receptor beta chains sequenced from one sample in a study of CD8+CD57+ T cells in acquired aplastic anemia. Genomic DNA, the template, was used for profiling of the TCR beta VDJ and CDR3. TCRdb re-called the reads through MiXCR, storing one row per CDR3 protein. The table shows some 130,000 distinct CDR3 sequences, with 48% occurring only once. The sample taken for sequencing was sorted CD4+, CD8+, or CD8+CD57+ T cells (not recorded which) from PBMCs. The receptors stem from a human donor in good health, serving as a control.

Regarding this clonotype: One end of the junction is discordant with germline, which a read error may explain. The rearrangement joins TRBV6-5 to TRBJ2-1; TRBD2 might be the D (5 bases). In germline, CDR1 is MNHEY, CDR2 SVGAGI. CDR3 length equals 13 residues. The CDR3 protein is CVSSYSRAGEQSF. CDR3 DNA: TGTGTCAGCAGTTACTCAAGGGCGGGTGAGCAGTCCTTC.

The rearrangement uses TRBV7-3 and TRBJ2-7; TRBD2 matches at 10 bases. Trimming at V came to 2 bases and at J to 2 bases, leaving 3 bases not matched to a gene. The germline V gene has CDR1 SGHTA and CDR2 FQGTGA. The length of the CDR3 is 15 residues. The CDR3 sequence is CASSLPLAGAYEQYF. The CDR3 nucleotides read TGTGCCAGCAGCTTACCTCTAGCGGGGGCCTACGAGCAGTACTTC.

J is TRBJ1-4 and V is TRBV5-8; 7 bases are shared with TRBD1. From germline, CDR1 is SGHTS and CDR2 YDEGEE. The CDR3 has 14 amino acids. The J segment lost 11 bases and the V segment lost 0 bases, leaving 7 bases of the junction unmatched. CDR3 in DNA: TGTGCCAGCAGCTTGGAAAGGGGGCTAGGTAAACTGTTTTTT. This gives the protein CASSLERGLGKLFF.

There are a few counts of this clonotype. The V call is TRBV30, the J call TRBJ1-5, with D maybe TRBD1 (5 bases). CDR1 and CDR2 (germline): GTSNPN, SVGIG (reference sequence). CDR3 length equals 16 residues. Deletions cut 2 bases from V and 3 bases from J, with 17 bases between. As DNA, the CDR3 is TGTGCCTGGAGTCTCCCGGGGGGGGGAAACAATCAGCCCCAGCATTTT. Residues: CAWSLPGGGNNQPQHF.

The CDR3 spells CASSLAVGPYEQYF. The CDR3 nucleotides are TGCGCCAGCAGCTTGGCCGTGGGCCCCTACGAGCAGTACTTC. V usage is TRBV5-1 and J usage is TRBJ2-7; D not resolved. Germline V gives CDR1 SGHRS, CDR2 YFSETQ. CDR3 length: 14 residues. V was shortened by 0 bases and J by 2 bases, with 9 bases between the two germline ends.

Ten or more counts support this clonotype. This rearrangement joins TRBV5-4 to TRBJ1-2; D not certain. CDR1 is SGHNT and CDR2 is YYREEE in the germline V gene (reference sequence). Trimming pared 4 bases from V and 8 bases from J, leaving 15 bases between. The CDR3 is made up of 13 amino acids. The CDR3 region is CASSPPSSSGYTF. The CDR3 DNA sequence: TGTGCCAGCAGCCCCCCTAGTAGCAGCGGCTACACCTTC.

This clonotype has at least ten counts. The CDR3 region is CASSIQGAGANVLTF. Written as DNA, the CDR3 is TGTGCCAGCAGCATACAGGGGGCTGGGGCCAACGTCCTGACTTTC. The J gene is TRBJ2-6, the V gene TRBV12-3 or TRBV12-4; 8 bases are a match to TRBD1. The V segment lost 6 bases and the J segment 2 bases; nucleotides outside the gene matches: 3. This CDR3 contains 15 residues.

This clonotype was seen ten or more times. The chain is built from TRBV29-1 and TRBJ1-1, with D hard to call. This CDR3 has 10 amino acids. V was shortened by 6 bases and J by 5 bases, with 7 bases between the two germline ends. Germline CDR1 is SQVTM and CDR2 is ANQGSEA. CDR3 protein: CSVGRTEAFF. CDR3 DNA sequence: TGCAGCGTCGGGCGAACTGAAGCTTTCTTT.

This clonotype showed up just a few times. The rearrangement joins TRBV15 to TRBJ1-6, with D maybe TRBD1 (5 bases). CDR1 is LNHNV, CDR2 YYDKDF, per germline (reference sequence). Trimming shortened V by 5 bases and J by 3 bases, and 11 bases separated the two germline ends. This CDR3 is built from 15 residues. CDR3 DNA sequence: TGTGCCACCAGCGTCGGACAAAGCTATAATTCACCCCTCCACTTT. The encoded protein is CATSVGQSYNSPLHF.

This chain connects TRBV2 to TRBJ1-2; D gene ambiguous. The ends were cut back, 4 bases at V and 1 base at J, with 13 bases in the middle. The germline V gene has CDR1 SNHLY and CDR2 FYNNEI. The CDR3 consists of 15 residues. CDR3 sequence reads: CASSAMAALNYGYTF. The CDR3 DNA follows: TGTGCCAGCAGTGCAATGGCTGCTCTTAACTATGGCTACACCTTC.

The rearrangement links TRBV6-5 to TRBJ1-5; D remains ambiguous. Trimming removed 3 bases at V and 2 bases at J, with 8 bases between. Per germline, CDR1 MNHEY and CDR2 SVGAGI. There are 14 residues in the CDR3. The CDR3 DNA sequence: TGTGCCAGCAGTTATCAATGTTGCAATCAGCCCCAGCATTTT. This translates into CASSYQCCNQPQHF.

CDR3 residues: CASSLAQGNTEAFF. In nucleotides, the CDR3 is TGTGCCAGCAGCTTAGCGCAGGGGAACACTGAAGCTTTCTTT. The chain employs TRBV7-9 and TRBJ1-1; D may be TRBD1 (5 bases). The CDR3 is made up of 14 amino acids. Germline values: CDR1 SEHNR, CDR2 FQNEAQ (reference sequence). Trimming took off 0 bases at V and 1 base at J, with 6 bases between the two ends. The variable domain in full, with the rest retrieved from reference TRBV7-9 and TRBJ1-1, is DTGVSQNPRHKITKRGQNVTFRCDPISEHNRLYWYRQTLGQGPEFLTYFQNEAQLEKSRLLSDRFSAERPKGSFSTLEIQRTEQGDSAMYLCASSLAQGNTEAFFGQGTRLTVV.

As to this clonotype: A much more abundant neighbour one base away suggests this may be a read error. This chain uses TRBV11-2 with TRBJ1-2, with TRBD1 as a possible D gene (5 bases). CDR1 is SGHAT and CDR2 is FQNNGV in the germline V gene. The CDR3 contains 15 residues. Trimming removed 9 bases at V and 0 bases at J, with 17 bases between. As DNA, the CDR3 is TGTGCCAGTCAAGCAGTTGCAGGGTCTAACTATGGCTACACCTTC. Translated: CASQAVAGSNYGYTF.

This clonotype has at least ten counts. CDR3 protein: CASSQARGRTNEQFF. The CDR3 nucleotides are TGTGCCAGCAGCCAAGCACGCGGCCGCACCAATGAGCAGTTCTTC. The chain combines TRBV3-1 with TRBJ2-1; no definite D call. V lost 1 base to trimming and J lost 6 bases, with 13 bases between them. The CDR3 has 15 amino acids. Germline V gives CDR1 LGHDT, CDR2 YNNKEL (reference sequence).

This clonotype was found many times. The rearrangement links TRBV4-1 to TRBJ2-3, with unresolved D. The germline CDR1 and CDR2 sequences are MGHRA and YSYEKL. CDR3 size: 13 residues. V dropped 2 bases and J dropped 5 bases, with 8 bases sitting between them. The chain's CDR3 is CASSQSHKDTQYF. For the CDR3, the DNA is TGCGCCAGCAGCCAATCCCACAAAGATACGCAGTATTTT.

CDR3 coding DNA: TGTGCCACCAGTGACCGAGGGGGTTCCGAGACCCAGTACTTC. It codes for CATSDRGGSETQYF. The V gene is TRBV24-1, the J gene TRBJ2-5; possible D gene TRBD1, 6 bases. The V and J ends lost 4 bases and 5 bases respectively, with 13 bases between them. Germline V lookup: CDR1 KGHDR, CDR2 SFDVKD. The CDR3 spans 14 residues.